This T cell receptor (beta chain) was obtained from a study of cytomegalovirus exposure and HLA in healthy donors. Across the whole study: The 100 million to 120 million unique TCR beta sequences, from about 170 million T cells, were found by an earlier analysis.

Points from the study as a whole: In a later analysis, an Asian-associated ancestry cluster reportedly showed fewer N-insertions than the approximately 610-donor mean. Another analysis was done later, and it associated around 15,000 TCR beta sequences with HLA alleles at 0.05 false discovery rate. Later genetic work tied a missense DCLRE1C variant to beta-chain V and J trimming.

The PCR contained 60 Vbeta and 13 Jbeta primers. Sequencing used immunoSEQ multiplex PCR; TCRdb keeps in-frame clones, though not all of them. The table has about 89,000 clones, less than 85% seen once. Comment on this clone: Its cognate antigen is unknown.

V was trimmed by 0 bases and J by 4 bases, leaving 5 bases between them. CDR3 length: 13 amino acids. The germline V gene encodes CDR1 SGHRS and CDR2 YFSETQ. This sequence joins TRBV5-1 and TRBJ1-5, with D unclear. The clonotype was recovered from a man aged 40-55 years in good health and CMV-seropositive. Specimen: PBMCs. CDR3 in amino acids: CASSLESNQPQHF. The CDR3 DNA follows: TGCGCCAGCAGCTTGGAATCGAATCAGCCCCAGCATTTT.